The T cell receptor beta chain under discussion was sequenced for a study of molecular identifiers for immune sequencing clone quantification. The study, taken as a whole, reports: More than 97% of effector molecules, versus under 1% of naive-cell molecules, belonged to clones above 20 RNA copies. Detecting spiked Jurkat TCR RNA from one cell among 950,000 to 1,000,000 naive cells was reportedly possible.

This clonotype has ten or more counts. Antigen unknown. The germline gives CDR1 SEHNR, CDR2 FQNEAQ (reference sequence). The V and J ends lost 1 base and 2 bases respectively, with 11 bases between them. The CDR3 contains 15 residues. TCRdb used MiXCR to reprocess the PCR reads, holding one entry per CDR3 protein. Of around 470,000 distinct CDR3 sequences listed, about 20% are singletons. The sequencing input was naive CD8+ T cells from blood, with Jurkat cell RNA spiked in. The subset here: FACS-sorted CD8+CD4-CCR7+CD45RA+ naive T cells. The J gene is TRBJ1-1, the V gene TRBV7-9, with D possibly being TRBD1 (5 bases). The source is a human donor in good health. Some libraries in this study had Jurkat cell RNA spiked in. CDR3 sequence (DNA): TGTGCCAGCAGCTTAGTGGTGACAGAAAACACTGAAGCTTTCTTT. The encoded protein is CASSLVVTENTEAFF.